The 31 T cell receptor beta chains below all came from one sample that was sequenced in a study of cytomegalovirus exposure and HLA in healthy donors. The study ran its PCR with 60 Vbeta and 13 Jbeta primers. Libraries were prepared by immunoSEQ multiplex PCR; TCRdb keeps only in-frame clonotypes and omits some of them. The repertoire holds 150,000 to 200,000 clones, with over 80% as singletons. Material for sequencing was PBMCs. The receptors come from a middle-aged man in good health and CMV-seropositive.

The chain is built from TRBV5-5 and TRBJ1-2; the D gene is possibly TRBD1 (6 bases). Germline CDR1 and CDR2: SGHKS and YYEKEE (reference sequence). The CDR3 is 16 residues long. The V and J ends lost 1 base and 5 bases respectively, with 18 bases between them. CDR3 protein: CASSLPRTADQYGYTF. CDR3 in DNA: TGTGCCAGCAGCTTGCCTAGGACAGCGGATCAATATGGCTACACCTTC.

The chain recombines TRBV9 with TRBJ1-1, with TRBD1 matching 8 bases. This CDR3 has 15 residues. From germline, CDR1 is SGDLS and CDR2 YYNGEE. J lost 0 bases, V lost 3 bases, and 4 bases had no gene match. CDR3 sequence reads: CASSDQGAVNTEAFF. DNA for the CDR3: TGTGCCAGCAGCGACCAGGGGGCCGTGAACACTGAAGCTTTCTTT.

The rearrangement joins TRBV7-9 to TRBJ2-1, with D perhaps TRBD2 (6 bases). Deletions cut 5 bases from V and 13 bases from J, with 18 bases between. The CDR3 has 13 residues. Germline-derived CDR1 and CDR2 are SEHNR and FQNEAQ (reference sequence). CDR3 nucleotides: TGTGCCAGCAGCCCCGTAGCTGGGACTCAACAGTTCTTC. Its protein is CASSPVAGTQQFF.

This clone was counted between two and nine times. This rearrangement joins TRBV7-3 to TRBJ2-3; 8 bases fit TRBD2. The CDR3 is 16 residues long. Trimming at V came to 5 bases and at J to 0 bases, leaving 7 bases not matched to a gene. Germline CDR1 SGHTA, CDR2 FQGTGA. In DNA, the CDR3 is TGTGCCAGCAGCCCCGAGGCGGGGGGTAGCACAGATACGCAGTATTTT. It specifies CASSPEAGGSTDTQYF.

This sequence joins TRBV9 and TRBJ1-2, with D perhaps TRBD1 (5 bases). Germline V gives CDR1 SGDLS, CDR2 YYNGEE. This CDR3 comprises 16 residues. The V end was cut by 4 bases, the J end by 2 bases, with 18 bases between. In nucleotides, the CDR3 is TGTGCCAGCAGCCTACCCAAGGACACATACAACTATGGCTACACCTTC. It codes for CASSLPKDTYNYGYTF.

This chain joins TRBV11-3 and TRBJ2-3; 8 bases match TRBD2. Trimming at V came to 1 base and at J to 4 bases, leaving 1 base not matched to a gene. There are 14 residues in the CDR3. Looked up from germline, CDR1 is SGHNT and CDR2 is YENEEA. This CDR3 is CASSLGTSPDTQYF. The DNA of the CDR3 is TGTGCCAGCAGCTTAGGGACTAGCCCAGATACGCAGTATTTT.

The chain recombines TRBV7-2 with TRBJ2-3; 9 nucleotides agree with TRBD2. The J segment lost 3 bases and the V segment lost 1 base, leaving 5 bases of the junction unmatched. The germline gives CDR1 SGHTA, CDR2 FQGNSA. The CDR3 spans 16 residues. CDR3 DNA: TGTGCCAGCAGCTTAGTAGGGACTAGCTTAACAGATACGCAGTATTTT. Translation: CASSLVGTSLTDTQYF.

This clone was seen only a few times. The CDR3 spells CASRAQGGTGELFF. In DNA, the CDR3 is TGCGCCAGCAGGGCTCAGGGTGGCACCGGGGAGCTGTTTTTT. The V call is TRBV5-1, the J call TRBJ2-2; maybe TRBD1 (5 bases). The germline CDR1 and CDR2 sequences are SGHRS and YFSETQ. V gave up 5 bases and J gave up 4 bases, with 12 bases separating them. The CDR3 consists of 14 residues. The whole variable domain, remainder taken from reference TRBV5-1 and TRBJ2-2, is KAGVTQTPRYLIKTRGQQVTLSCSPISGHRSVSWYQQTPGQGLQFLFEYFSETQRNKGNFPGRFSGRQFSNSRSEMNVSTLELGDSALYLCASRAQGGTGELFFGEGSRLTVL.

This clone is a singleton in its sample. J is TRBJ2-1 and V is TRBV6-8, with a tentative D call TRBD2 (5 bases). This CDR3 spans 13 amino acids. V lost 8 bases and J lost 9, with 17 bases in between. CDR1 is MNHGY, CDR2 SAAAGT, per germline. The CDR3: CASPSGSEGEQFF. CDR3 sequence (DNA): TGTGCCAGCCCATCTGGTAGCGAGGGTGAGCAGTTCTTC.

The chain joins TRBV11-2 to TRBJ2-7; TRBD2 agrees at 9 bases. Per the germline V gene, CDR1 is SGHAT and CDR2 is FQNNGV. The CDR3 sequence is 16 residues long. Trimming took 5 bases from V and 9 from J; bases not matched to a gene: 17. CDR3 in amino acids: CASSLDLSFSGGLQYF. CDR3 coding DNA: TGTGCCAGCAGCCTCGACCTCTCGTTTAGCGGGGGCCTGCAGTACTTC.

The DNA of the CDR3 is TGTGCCAGCAGTTACTATAAGGGGGTCAATGAGCAGTTCTTC. This sequence encodes CASSYYKGVNEQFF. The rearrangement links TRBV6-5 to TRBJ2-1; D may be TRBD1 (6 bases). With 1 base removed from V and 6 bases from J, the gap between germline ends came to 10 bases. The CDR3 has 14 amino acids. Germline loops: CDR1 MNHEY, CDR2 SVGAGI.

The sample holds a few counts of this clone. The chain links TRBV29-1 to TRBJ1-2, with D tentatively TRBD1 (6 bases). The germline gives CDR1 SQVTM, CDR2 ANQGSEA. V shed 7 bases and J shed 4 bases, with 13 bases lying between them. The CDR3 loop spans 12 amino acids. CDR3 DNA: TGCAGCGCGATACAGGACAGCTATGGCTACACCTTC. Translated: CSAIQDSYGYTF.

This chain joins TRBV15 and TRBJ2-1, with D possibly TRBD1 on 5 matching bases. The V and J ends lost 2 bases and 8 bases respectively, with 10 bases between them. The CDR3 loop spans 13 amino acids. Germline V CDR1 and CDR2: LNHNV, YYDKDF (reference sequence). CDR3 DNA: TGTGCCACCAGCAGACTACAGGACCATGAGCAGTTCTTC. This codes for CATSRLQDHEQFF.

This clone was picked up a small number of times. Compared with germline, one end of the junction differs, possibly owing to a read error. The DNA for the CDR3 is TGTGCCAGCAGCTTGGTTCAGGGGAACGCCGGGGAGCTGTTTTTT. Translated: CASSLVQGNAGELFF. This chain links TRBV5-4 with TRBJ2-2; possible D gene TRBD1, 6 bases. The germline CDR1 and CDR2 sequences are SGHNT and YYREEE (reference sequence). The CDR3 length is 15 residues.

The V gene is TRBV5-8, the J gene TRBJ2-7, with D maybe TRBD1 (6 bases). Germline-derived CDR1 and CDR2 are SGHTS and YDEGEE. The CDR3 is made up of 15 amino acids. Trimming removed 6 bases at V and 4 bases at J, with 20 bases between. The CDR3 nucleotides read TGTGCCAGCACCCCCGGGAACGTAGGGGGTTACGAGCAGTACTTC. The encoded protein is CASTPGNVGGYEQYF.

This clone has more than one count but fewer than ten. V and J are TRBV12-2 and TRBJ2-5; no check of the table's D call, TRBD2, against the DNA was made. TRBV12-2 is shown as a pseudogene. CDR3 length: 13 amino acids. The CDR3 DNA is TGTGCAAGTCGCTTAGGTAGTTGCGCGACCCAGTACTTC. Its protein product is CASRLGSCATQYF.

The rearrangement uses TRBV21-1 and TRBJ1-2; the table's D call TRBD1 went unverified against the DNA. TRBV21-1 is designated a pseudogene. This CDR3 is built from 14 residues. This chain's CDR3 is CASSKRPGARGYTF. As DNA, the CDR3 is TGTGCCAGCAGCAAAAGGCCAGGGGCTCGGGGCTACACCTTC.

This clone has only one observation. This chain connects TRBV9 to TRBJ2-1; D perhaps matches TRBD1 (5 bases). CDR1 and CDR2 from the germline V gene are SGDLS and YYNGEE. Trimming took off 0 bases at V and 6 bases at J, with 10 bases between the two ends. This CDR3 region has 14 residues. The CDR3 sequence is CASSVEGFFNEQFF. DNA for the CDR3: TGTGCCAGCAGCGTAGAGGGGTTCTTCAATGAGCAGTTCTTC.

This clone was counted once. V usage is TRBV18 and J usage is TRBJ2-7; 8 bases line up with TRBD1. The V gene end was trimmed by 0 bases and the J gene end by 3 bases; junction bases not matched to a gene: 1. The CDR3 consists of 14 residues. The germline CDR1 and CDR2 sequences are KGHSH and LQKENI. CDR3 residues: CASSPPGQDYEQYF. The DNA for the CDR3 is TGTGCCAGCTCACCACCGGGACAGGACTACGAGCAGTACTTC.

The chain links TRBV27 to TRBJ2-1; D uncertain. V was pared by 3 bases and J by 0 bases, with 9 bases between. From germline, CDR1 is MNHEY and CDR2 SMNVEV (reference sequence). The CDR3 sequence is 15 residues long. The CDR3 DNA reads TGTGCCAGCAGTTTCCAGCGAAGCTCCTACAATGAGCAGTTCTTC. Translating gives CASSFQRSSYNEQFF.

The chain has TRBV28 and TRBJ2-7; no clear D gene. The germline V gene has CDR1 MDHEN and CDR2 SYDVKM. There are 12 residues in the CDR3. V was clipped by 1 base and J by 3 bases, with 4 bases between them. CDR3 sequence reads: CASSLSFYEQYF. The CDR3, as DNA: TGTGCCAGCAGTTTATCTTTCTACGAGCAGTACTTC.

Notes on this clone: At one end, the junction sequence differs from germline, possibly due to a read error. This rearrangement joins TRBV5-6 to TRBJ2-7; D might be TRBD2 (6 bases). Germline V CDR1 and CDR2: SGHDT, YYEEEE. This CDR3 contains 11 residues. DNA for the CDR3: TGTGCCAGCAGCTTGGGTACTAGCAGTTGCTTC. Encoded protein: CASSLGTSSCF.

The chain carries TRBV6-9 and TRBJ1-1; D gene uncertain. Germline lookup yields CDR1 MNHGY and CDR2 SVAAGI. With 6 bases removed from V and 8 bases from J, the gap between germline ends came to 22 bases. The CDR3 is 15 residues long. The CDR3 DNA is TGTGCCAGCAGCCCCCGGGAATCCGATCCTAGGGAAGCTTTCTTT. Residues: CASSPRESDPREAFF.

This chain's CDR3 is CASRRQGARTEAFF. The CDR3, as DNA: TGTGCCAGCAGGCGGCAGGGGGCGAGGACTGAAGCTTTCTTT. The V and J genes are TRBV28 and TRBJ1-1; 8 nucleotides match TRBD1. Losses at the gene ends were 6 bases for V and 5 bases for J; bases not matched to a gene: 8. This CDR3 has 14 amino acids. Germline V gives CDR1 MDHEN, CDR2 SYDVKM.

The rearrangement joins TRBV11-2 to TRBJ2-7, with 12 nucleotides matching TRBD1. The trim removed 7 bases at V and 7 bases at J, leaving 11 bases unmatched. This CDR3 has 15 amino acids. CDR1 is SGHAT, CDR2 FQNNGV, per germline. CDR3 loop: CASNQAGQGAFEQYF. For the CDR3, the DNA is TGTGCCAGCAACCAGGCGGGACAGGGGGCCTTTGAGCAGTACTTC.

Comments on this clone: The junction differs from germline at one of its ends, possibly a read error. The rearrangement joins TRBV7-7 to TRBJ2-2; 9 bases agree with TRBD1. CDR1 and CDR2 from the germline V gene are SSHAT and FNYEAQ (reference sequence). There are 15 residues in the CDR3. CDR3: CASSPRTGAAGELFF. For the CDR3, the DNA is TGTGCTAGCAGCCCACGGACAGGGGCAGCCGGGGAGCTGTTTTTT.

The gene calls are TRBV7-2 and TRBJ2-3; perhaps TRBD1 as D (8 bases). Germline lookup yields CDR1 SGHTA and CDR2 FQGNSA. CDR3 size: 15 residues. The germline V and J ends were trimmed by 2 bases and 4 bases, with 13 bases remaining between them. The CDR3 DNA follows: TGTGCCAGCAGCTTAACAGGGGGGGGTGCAGATACGCAGTATTTT. As protein: CASSLTGGGADTQYF.

This chain joins TRBV10-3 and TRBJ2-2; 9 nucleotides agree with TRBD1. The J segment lost 3 bases and the V segment lost 6 bases, leaving 5 bases of the junction unmatched. There are 15 residues in the CDR3. The germline V gene encodes CDR1 ENHRY and CDR2 SYGVKD. In DNA, the CDR3 is TGTGCCATCAGCTGGACAGGGGAGGACACCGGGGAGCTGTTTTTT. This translates into CAISWTGEDTGELFF.

CDR3 nucleotides: TGTGCCAGCAGTGGAAAGGGGTCCTCTGGGGCCAACGTCCTGACTTTC. As protein: CASSGKGSSGANVLTF. The rearrangement uses TRBV27 and TRBJ2-6, with D possibly TRBD1 on 5 matching bases. The germline V gene encodes CDR1 MNHEY and CDR2 SMNVEV (reference sequence). V dropped 5 bases and J dropped 0 bases, with 11 bases sitting between them. CDR3 length equals 16 residues.

V gene TRBV7-2 combines with J gene TRBJ2-7, with 7 bases that match TRBD2. Germline V gene lookup returns CDR1 SGHTA and CDR2 FQGNSA. The CDR3 contains 13 residues. J was trimmed by 0 bases and V by 5 bases; bases with no gene match: 1. CDR3 in amino acids: CASSRDYSYEQYF. The CDR3 DNA reads as TGTGCCAGCAGCCGGGACTACTCCTACGAGCAGTACTTC.

This clone showed up just once. The rearrangement joins TRBV5-6 to TRBJ1-2; 9 bases align to TRBD1. The V gene's germline CDR1 is SGHDT and CDR2 YYEEEE. The V and J ends lost 1 base and 4 bases, in that order; junction bases with no gene match: 5. This CDR3 comprises 15 residues. CDR3 in DNA: TGTGCCAGCAGCTTGTCCGGGACAGGGTTCTATGGCTACACCTTC. Encoded protein: CASSLSGTGFYGYTF.